This is a list of T cell receptor beta chains from one sample in a study of CD8+ T cells in alopecia areata. The table came from immunoSEQ multiplex PCR; TCRdb's copy has only in-frame clones and leaves some out. Of some 200,000 clones in the sample, roughly three fifths were seen once. The sample in question was CD4+ T cells sorted from blood, obtained at week 4, from a patient treated with tofacitinib. These TCRs come from a human donor with alopecia areata. Both conserved end residues are part of each CDR3. The D gene is left open where the match is weak. Clone sizes are given selectively: once, few, many, or a class where the clone is expanded.

j_call d_call clone_size v_call cdr3_aa cdr3_nt
TRBJ2-1 - - TRBV29-1 CSVDRTGTSEQFF TGCAGCGTTGACCGGACGGGTACTAGTGAGCAGTTCTTC
TRBJ2-7 - - TRBV4-3 CASSQVYSSYEQYF TGCGCCAGCAGCCAAGTATACAGCTCCTACGAGCAGTACTTC
TRBJ2-3 TRBD1 - TRBV4-1 CASSQDQGQGTDTQYF TGCGCCAGCAGCCAAGATCAGGGACAGGGAACAGATACGCAGTATTTT
TRBJ2-3 - - TRBV7-2 CASSARRGAADTQYF TGTGCCAGCAGCGCCCGACGGGGGGCTGCAGATACGCAGTATTTT
TRBJ2-5 - - TRBV7-2 CASSLATALRQETQYF TGTGCCAGCAGCTTAGCGACAGCGCTCCGACAAGAGACCCAGTACTTC
TRBJ2-7 - - TRBV28 CASSSPTGPTYEQYF TGTGCCAGCAGTTCACCGACAGGTCCGACCTACGAGCAGTACTTC
TRBJ1-5 - - TRBV19 CASNTDGHSNQPQHF TGTGCCAGTAATACTGACGGCCATAGCAATCAGCCCCAGCATTTT
TRBJ2-3 - few TRBV30 CAWTPGNAGADTQYF TGTGCCTGGACCCCAGGGAACGCTGGCGCAGATACGCAGTATTTT
TRBJ2-6 - - TRBV15 CATSRDRVSGANVLTF TGTGCCACCAGCAGAGATCGAGTCTCTGGGGCCAACGTCCTGACTTTC
TRBJ2-1 - - TRBV15 CATSRGQEFSYNEQFF TGTGCCACCAGCAGAGGCCAGGAATTTTCCTACAATGAGCAGTTCTTC
TRBJ1-6 - - TRBV2 CASTVNRNSPLHF TGTGCCAGCACCGTCAACAGGAATTCACCCCTCCACTTT
TRBJ1-6 TRBD1 - TRBV27 CASSFGDRPHNSPLHF TGTGCCAGCAGTTTCGGGGACAGGCCCCATAATTCACCCCTCCACTTT
TRBJ1-5 - - TRBV7-2 CASSLARGQKPQHF TGTGCCAGCAGCTTAGCGCGAGGACAGAAGCCCCAGCATTTT
TRBJ1-1 - - TRBV4-1 CASSPTTGSAEAFF TGCGCCAGCAGCCCTACAACAGGGAGTGCGGAAGCTTTCTTT
TRBJ2-2 - - TRBV29-1 CSAPTGMTGGSGELFF TGCAGCGCACCGACAGGGATGACGGGAGGGTCCGGGGAGCTGTTTTTT
TRBJ1-1 - few TRBV28 CASSLSGASWTEAFF TGTGCCAGCAGTTTATCAGGAGCCTCTTGGACTGAAGCTTTCTTT
TRBJ1-2 - few TRBV7-2 CASSVWTVGGYTF TGTGCCAGCAGCGTGTGGACCGTCGGGGGCTACACCTTC
TRBJ2-5 - - TRBV29-1 CSVDRRQETQYF TGCAGCGTTGACAGGCGCCAAGAGACCCAGTACTTC
TRBJ2-5 - - TRBV30 CAWSVRVGETQYF TGTGCCTGGAGTGTAAGAGTGGGAGAGACCCAGTACTTC
TRBJ1-1 - - TRBV29-1 CSVDPGDDTEAFF TGCAGCGTTGATCCAGGGGACGACACTGAAGCTTTCTTT